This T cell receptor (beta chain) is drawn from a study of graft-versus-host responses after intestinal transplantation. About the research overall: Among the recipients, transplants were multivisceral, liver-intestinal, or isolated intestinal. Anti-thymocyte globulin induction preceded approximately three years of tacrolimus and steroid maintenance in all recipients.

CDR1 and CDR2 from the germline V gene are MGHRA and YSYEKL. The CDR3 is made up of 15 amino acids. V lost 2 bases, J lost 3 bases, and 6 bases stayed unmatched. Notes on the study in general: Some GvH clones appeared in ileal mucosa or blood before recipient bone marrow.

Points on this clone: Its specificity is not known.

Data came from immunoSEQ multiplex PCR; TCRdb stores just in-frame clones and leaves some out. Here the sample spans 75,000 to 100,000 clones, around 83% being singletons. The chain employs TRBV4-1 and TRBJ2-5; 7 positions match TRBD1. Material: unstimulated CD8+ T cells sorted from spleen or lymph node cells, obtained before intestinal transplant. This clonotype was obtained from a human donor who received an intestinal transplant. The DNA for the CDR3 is TGCGCCAGCAGCCAAAGGGCCCAGGGGGAAGAGACCCAGTACTTC. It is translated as CASSQRAQGEETQYF.